This T cell receptor beta chain emerged from a study of shared clonotypes between healthy human individuals. CD8 cells regarded as naive lacked CD45RO, were positively chosen for CCR7, and omitted terminally differentiated effector memory CD45RA+ cells. Nashville, Tennessee was home to all donors, who were Caucasian adults. This CDR3 is 15 amino acids long. Trimming at V came to 5 bases and at J to 3 bases, leaving 6 bases not matched to a gene. In germline, CDR1 is LNHDA, CDR2 SQIVND (reference sequence). Each cell subset's genomic DNA was divided evenly among several immunoSEQ plates. Clones were sequenced by immunoSEQ multiplex PCR, and TCRdb holds only the in-frame ones, with some missing. Here the sample spans about 2.1 million clones, approximately 94% being singletons.

The clonotype comes from a young man in good health. Some clones in this sample may be carry-over from other donors' samples. The chain is built from TRBV19 and TRBJ2-7; 11 nucleotides match TRBD2. Sequencing was done on a sample of naive CD8+ T cells from PBMCs. This CDR3 is CASSPALAGGYEQYF. CDR3 sequence (DNA): TGTGCCAGTAGTCCCGCCCTAGCGGGAGGCTACGAGCAGTACTTC. Supplemented by reference TRBV19 and TRBJ2-7, the full variable domain reads DGGITQSPKYLFRKEGQNVTLSCEQNLNHDAMYWYRQDPGQGLRLIYYSQIVNDFQKGDIAEGYSVSREKKESFPLTVTSAQKNPTAFYLCASSPALAGGYEQYFGPGTRLTVT.